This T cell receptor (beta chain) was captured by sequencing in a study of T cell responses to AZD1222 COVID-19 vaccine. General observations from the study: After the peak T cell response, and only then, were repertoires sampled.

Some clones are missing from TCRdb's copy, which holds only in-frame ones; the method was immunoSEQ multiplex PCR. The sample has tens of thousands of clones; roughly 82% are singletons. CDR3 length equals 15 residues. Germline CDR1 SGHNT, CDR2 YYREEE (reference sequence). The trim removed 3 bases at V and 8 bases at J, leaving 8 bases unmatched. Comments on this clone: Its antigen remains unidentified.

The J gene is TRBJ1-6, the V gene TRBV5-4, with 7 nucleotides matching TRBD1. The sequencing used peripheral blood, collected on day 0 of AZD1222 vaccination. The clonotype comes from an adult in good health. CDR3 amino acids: CASSSSDRDDSPLHF. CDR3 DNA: TGTGCCAGCAGCTCCTCTGACAGGGACGATTCACCCCTCCACTTT.